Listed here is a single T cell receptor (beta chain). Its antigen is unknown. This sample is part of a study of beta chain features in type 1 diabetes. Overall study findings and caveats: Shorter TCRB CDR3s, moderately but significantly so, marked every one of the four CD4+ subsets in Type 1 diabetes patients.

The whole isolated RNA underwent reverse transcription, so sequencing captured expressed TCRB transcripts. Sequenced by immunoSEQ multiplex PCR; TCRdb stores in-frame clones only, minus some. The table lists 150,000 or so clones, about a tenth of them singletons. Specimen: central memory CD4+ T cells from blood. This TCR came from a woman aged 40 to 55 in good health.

CDR3 nucleotide sequence: TGTGCCAGCAGTGAAGGGGACTTTCAGCCCCAGCATTTT. Amino acid sequence: CASSEGDFQPQHF. The rearrangement links TRBV2 to TRBJ1-5, with D possibly matching TRBD1 (5 bases). In germline, CDR1 is SNHLY, CDR2 FYNNEI. This CDR3 comprises 13 residues. V lost 1 base and J 6 bases, leaving 7 bases between the germline ends.